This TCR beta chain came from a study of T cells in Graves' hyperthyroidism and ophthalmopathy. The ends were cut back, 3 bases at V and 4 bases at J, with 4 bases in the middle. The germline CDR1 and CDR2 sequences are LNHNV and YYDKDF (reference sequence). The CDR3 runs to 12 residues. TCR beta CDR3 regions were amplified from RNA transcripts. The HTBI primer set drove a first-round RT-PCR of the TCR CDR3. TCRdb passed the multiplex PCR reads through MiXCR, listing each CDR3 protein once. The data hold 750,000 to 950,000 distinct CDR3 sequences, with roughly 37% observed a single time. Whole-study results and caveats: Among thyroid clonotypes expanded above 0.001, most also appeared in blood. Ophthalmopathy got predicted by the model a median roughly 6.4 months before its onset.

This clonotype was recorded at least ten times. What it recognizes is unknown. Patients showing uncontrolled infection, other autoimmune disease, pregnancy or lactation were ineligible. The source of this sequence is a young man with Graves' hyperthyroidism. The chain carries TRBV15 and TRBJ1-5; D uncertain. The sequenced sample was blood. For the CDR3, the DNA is TGTGCCACCAGCAGGGAGAATCAGCCCCAGCATTTT. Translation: CATSRENQPQHF.